The 12 T cell receptor beta chains below come from one sample, sequenced in a study of cytotoxic CD8 clonotypes in ibrutinib-treated CLL. Here immunoSEQ multiplex PCR was the method, and the copy in TCRdb shows in-frame clones only, minus some. Found here are roughly 130,000 clones, approximately 81% of them singletons; the top ten hold 9.5% to 15%. This specimen consisted of PBMCs, obtained after 12 months of ibrutinib treatment. All receptors come from a human donor with chronic lymphocytic leukemia.

The chain uses TRBV5-6 and TRBJ2-1; D is undetermined. V lost 4 bases to trimming and J lost 10 bases, with 12 bases between them. Germline V gives CDR1 SGHDT, CDR2 YYEEEE. This CDR3 is 12 amino acids long. The CDR3 loop reads CASSSYRVEQFF. The CDR3 DNA follows: TGTGCCAGCAGCAGTTACAGAGTCGAGCAGTTCTTC.

This sequence joins TRBV9 and TRBJ2-3; the match to TRBD2 covers 8 bases. The trim removed 0 bases at V and 5 bases at J, leaving 5 bases unmatched. The V gene's germline CDR1 is SGDLS and CDR2 YYNGEE. The CDR3 has 15 amino acids. The CDR3 here is CASSVDQGLVDTQYF. The CDR3 bases are TGTGCCAGCAGCGTAGACCAGGGACTAGTAGATACGCAGTATTTT.

V is TRBV2 and J is TRBJ1-4; D is unresolved. This CDR3 is built from 18 residues. Trimming took off 6 bases at V and 0 bases at J, with 20 bases between the two ends. Germline CDR1 and CDR2: SNHLY and FYNNEI. This CDR3 reads CASSRPGTSRATNEKLFF. The CDR3 DNA reads TGTGCCAGCAGCCGCCCTGGCACAAGCCGTGCAACTAATGAAAAACTGTTTTTT.

A few counts support this clone. CDR3 region: CASKGTGSYGYTF. In nucleotides, the CDR3 is TGCGCCAGCAAGGGGACAGGGAGCTATGGCTACACCTTC. The chain couples TRBV5-1 to TRBJ1-2; 9 bases align to TRBD1. Germline trimming cut 6 bases from V and 4 bases from J; bases unmatched to any gene: 4. Germline V gene lookup returns CDR1 SGHRS and CDR2 YFSETQ. The CDR3 has 13 residues.

This clone was seen only once. The chain joins TRBV7-2 to TRBJ2-7; perhaps TRBD2 as D (6 bases). The CDR3 length is 14 residues. Germline values: CDR1 SGHTA, CDR2 FQGNSA. Trimming stripped 8 bases from V and 4 bases from J, with 18 bases between. The CDR3 reads CASRPGGLGYEQYF. The CDR3 bases are TGTGCCAGCCGCCCCGGGGGACTTGGTTACGAGCAGTACTTC.

J is TRBJ1-1 and V is TRBV6-4, with D tentatively TRBD1 (6 bases). The CDR3 extends over 15 amino acids. Between the trimmed V and J ends, which lost 2 bases and 1 base, there was a span of 11 bases. In germline, CDR1 is MRHNA, CDR2 SNTAGT. For the CDR3, the DNA is TGTGCCAGCAGTGACAGCGCAGGGGAGAACACTGAAGCTTTCTTT. Translated, it gives CASSDSAGENTEAFF.

On this clone itself: Other DNA sequences of this sample code for an identical CDR3. V gene TRBV4-3 combines with J gene TRBJ2-1, with D perhaps matching TRBD1 (6 bases). The germline gives CDR1 LGHNA, CDR2 YSLEER. The V end was cut by 0 bases, the J end by 0 bases, with 6 bases between. CDR3 length equals 15 residues. The CDR3 loop reads CASSQETGSYNEQFF. CDR3 bases: TGCGCCAGCAGCCAAGAGACAGGCTCCTACAATGAGCAGTTCTTC.

The chain carries TRBV4-1 and TRBJ2-7, with 9 positions matching TRBD2. Germline V CDR1 and CDR2: MGHRA, YSYEKL. The trim removed 3 bases at V and 5 bases at J, leaving 14 bases unmatched. The CDR3 runs 17 residues. The CDR3 DNA reads TGCGCCAGCAGCCAGAAGTCGTCCGGGACTAGCAAGAACGAGCAGTACTTC. Translating it yields CASSQKSSGTSKNEQYF.

The chain is built from TRBV6-6 and TRBJ2-3, with 13 nucleotides matching TRBD2. V shed 6 bases, J shed 6 bases, and the junction held 3 bases outside the gene matches. Germline V lookup: CDR1 MNHNY, CDR2 SVGAGI (reference sequence). The CDR3 contains 14 residues. Here the CDR3 reads CASSGTSGIDTQYF. CDR3 DNA: TGTGCCAGCAGCGGGACTAGCGGGATTGATACGCAGTATTTT.

The table lists this clone with a few counts. This chain uses TRBV5-4 with TRBJ1-1; D is uncertain. Trimming removed 5 bases from V and 1 base from J, with 12 bases in between. The CDR3 is 14 amino acids. From germline, CDR1 is SGHNT and CDR2 YYREEE (reference sequence). The CDR3 DNA sequence: TGTGCCAGCAGTGGTCTACGGTCGAACACTGAAGCTTTCTTT. Its protein is CASSGLRSNTEAFF.

The rearrangement links TRBV4-3 to TRBJ2-1; maybe TRBD2 (6 bases). This CDR3 is built from 16 residues. Germline-derived CDR1 and CDR2 are LGHNA and YSLEER. V was shortened by 2 bases and J by 0 bases, with 11 bases between the two germline ends. The DNA of the CDR3 is TGCGCCAGCAGCCAATCACTAGCTAACTCCTACAATGAGCAGTTCTTC. It encodes CASSQSLANSYNEQFF.

The chain couples TRBV5-4 to TRBJ1-4; 8 nucleotides match TRBD1. This CDR3 region has 14 residues. Looked up from germline, CDR1 is SGHNT and CDR2 is YYREEE (reference sequence). J gave up 4 bases and V 4 bases, and 3 bases lay outside the gene matches. Here the CDR3 reads CASSPTGVNEKLFF. The DNA of the CDR3 is TGTGCCAGCAGCCCGACAGGGGTTAATGAAAAACTGTTTTTT.